This T cell receptor (beta chain) emerged from a study of shared clonotypes between healthy human individuals (TCRdb year 2020). About the full investigation: The cohort included three men and a couple of women between 18 and 49 years of age. For each donor, three plates each were used for CD4 naive and CD4 memory, two plates were used for CD8 naive, and one plate was used for CD8 memory. Blood TCR repertoires of several healthy adults were deeply sequenced to estimate repertoire size and the extent of clonotype sharing between individuals. Different laboratories and diverse techniques were used to prepare libraries and sequence TCR repertoires, to increase sequencing depth and limit assay-specific biases. Per donor, leukapheresis produced somewhere between about 0.85 and 10 billion PBMCs.

Findings and caveats that apply to the study as a whole: Even with the large sequencing depth, rarefaction of the sorted-subset datasets indicated that sequencing was incomplete. Larger estimated clonotype richness was generally found for naive subsets than for memory subsets. Based on pairwise subsampling, the degree of clonotype sharing among donors was expected to be affected by sequencing depth. About 5% of naive CD4, 3.5% of naive CD8, roughly 2.4% of memory CD4, and less than 0.45% of memory CD8 clonotypes were shared across a few donors. Higher generation probabilities were observed for clonotypes shared by all four sorted-subset donors than for non-shared clonotypes. Only blood was sampled, and tissue TCR repertoires likely differ from those in blood. Because the study included a small number of donors, the genetic and exposure-history diversity represented was limited.

The CDR3 holds 15 amino acids from the cysteine to the phenylalanine. Of the read, only the CDR3 DNA is kept; its 45 bases are in frame from base 1. The V and J ends are trimmed by 4 bases and 0 bases, leaving 11 bases between them. Per the germline V gene, SGHTS is the CDR1 and YDEGEE is the CDR2. CD8 naive samples were obtained by positive selection for CCR7 among CD45RO-negative cells, yielding a CD45RA+CCR7+ population from which TemRA cells were excluded. Healthy HIV-negative adults with no recently reported acute infections or vaccinations were included as donors. Every donor was a Caucasian adult living in Nashville, Tennessee, USA. Blood was obtained by leukapheresis, after which PBMCs were separated by Ficoll-Histopaque density gradient centrifugation and cryopreserved in liquid nitrogen vapor phase. Analytical flow cytometry was used to check the purity and quantity of every magnetically sorted T cell population. From each sorted fraction, genomic DNA was isolated and quantified by UV absorbance on a Nanodrop 2000c.

TCR CDR3 regions were amplified from genomic DNA by multiplex PCR using the deep immunoSEQ assay. Genomic DNA extracted from each cell subset was distributed evenly over all wells of several immunoSEQ 96-well plates, and each plate served as one replicate. For sorted subsets, about 200 ng genomic DNA, equal to approximately 30,000 T cell genomes, was loaded into each replicate PCR. Purified libraries were quantified with a Qubit 3.0 fluorometer, sized on a Bioanalyzer 2100, and re-quantified with the KAPA Library Quantification kit. Each immunoSEQ 96-well plate was sequenced on its own single-read 150-cycle Illumina NextSeq 550 flow cell. Turning to the authors' computational methods: Because the immunoSEQ output included only junctional sequences and no quality scores, the filtering could not be the same as the filtering used for full-length reads. Sequences were annotated with PyIR, a Python wrapper for IgBLAST v1.9, and V/J genes and CDR3 were assigned using IMGT germline references. Reads with weak V/J assignments (E-value above 1e-6), missing CDR3, stop codons, out-of-frame junctions, or ambiguous translated residues were removed. V3J clonotypes were defined as sequences sharing the same inferred V gene, J gene, and CDR3 amino acid sequence. Percentage overlap between repertoires was computed as shared unique clonotypes divided by the size of the smaller repertoire. Repertoire richness was assessed with RTK rarefaction, the Chao1 estimator, and Recon v2.1 estimates of unobserved clonotypes. Generation probabilities for all TCRbeta clonotypes obtained by the gDNA method from a handful of donors were computed using OLGA. TCRdb mirrors the immuneACCESS table, restricted to in-frame sequences. Some clones are absent from its copies; in checked studies, under half trace to an unresolved V gene, and the reason for the others is unknown. The V and J calls and the clone size are those of that table, but D and trimming were determined from the DNA. Across this sample there are about 2.1 million clones, with 90% to 95% seen only once. The ten largest clones take up 1.5% to 2% of the sample.

Note on this clone: What this receptor recognizes is not known. The sample holds no much larger clone one base away, and base qualities are not on file.

This receptor was taken from a man aged 18 to 29 in good health. Some clones in this sample may be carry-over from other donors' samples. The V and J genes are TRBV5-8 and TRBJ2-4; possibly the D gene is TRBD1, per 6 matching bases. Sequencing was done on a sample of naive CD8+ T cells from PBMCs. The sample's cell subset or site, from its label and the paper: CD45RA+CCR7+. The DNA sequence reads TGTGCCAGCAGCGCCCGGACAGTAGCCAAAAACATTCAGTACTTC. Its translation reads: CASSARTVAKNIQYF.